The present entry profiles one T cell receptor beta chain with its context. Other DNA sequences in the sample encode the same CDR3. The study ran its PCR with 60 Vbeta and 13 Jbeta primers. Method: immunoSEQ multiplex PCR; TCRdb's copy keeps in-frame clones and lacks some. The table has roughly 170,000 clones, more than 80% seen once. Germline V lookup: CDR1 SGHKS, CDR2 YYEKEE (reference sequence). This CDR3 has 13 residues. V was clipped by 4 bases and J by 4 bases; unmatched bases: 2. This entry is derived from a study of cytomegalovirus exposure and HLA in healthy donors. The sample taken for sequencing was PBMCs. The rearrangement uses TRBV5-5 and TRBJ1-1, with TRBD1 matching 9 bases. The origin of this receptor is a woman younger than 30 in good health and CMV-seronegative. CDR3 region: CASSPDRGTEAFF. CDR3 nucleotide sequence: TGTGCCAGCAGCCCGGACAGGGGCACTGAAGCTTTCTTT.